The following is a T cell receptor beta chain sequence with its context. The table came from immunoSEQ multiplex PCR; TCRdb's copy has only in-frame clones and leaves some out. The sample includes about 80,000 clones, under 90% of them seen just once. This entry belongs to a study of control samples from healthy donors and cancer patients. V was pared by 5 bases and J by 10 bases, with 8 bases of the junction left unmatched. The CDR3 covers 14 residues. CDR1 and CDR2 from the germline V gene are MRHNA and SNTAGT. The V gene is TRBV6-4, the J gene TRBJ1-6; 7 nucleotides align to TRBD1. This TCR was recovered from a man aged 50 to 59 in good health. What was sequenced was blood. The CDR3 nucleotides are TGTGCCAGCAGTCCCGACAGGGACGGATCACCCCTCCACTTT. Its translation: CASSPDRDGSPLHF.